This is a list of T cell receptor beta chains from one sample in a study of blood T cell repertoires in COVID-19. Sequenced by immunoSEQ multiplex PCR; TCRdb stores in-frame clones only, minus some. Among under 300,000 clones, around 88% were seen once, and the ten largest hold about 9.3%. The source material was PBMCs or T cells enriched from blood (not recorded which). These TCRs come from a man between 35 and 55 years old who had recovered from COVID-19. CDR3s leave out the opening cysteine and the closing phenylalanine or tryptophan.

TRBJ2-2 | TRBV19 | ATRGGLANRRAGANTGELF
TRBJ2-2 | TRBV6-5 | ASSSRTENTGELF
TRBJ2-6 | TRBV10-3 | AISDPQGVSVLT
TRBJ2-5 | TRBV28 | ASRRMQGSETQY
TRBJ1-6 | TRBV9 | ASSVEVTGRSPLH
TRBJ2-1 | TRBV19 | ASSTRTYNEQF
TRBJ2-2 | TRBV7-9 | ATTQTSRNTGELF
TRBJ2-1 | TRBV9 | ASSVSGLPWRDEQF
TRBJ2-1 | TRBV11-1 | ASSLGRRLGANEQF
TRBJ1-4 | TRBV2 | ASSEGARARGEKLF
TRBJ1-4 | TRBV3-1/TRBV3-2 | ASSRRGTGLNEKLF
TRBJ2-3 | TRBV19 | ASSMIAGTDTQY
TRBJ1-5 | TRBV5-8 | ASSLGGGISNQPQH
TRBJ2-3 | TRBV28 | ASSPNTDTQY
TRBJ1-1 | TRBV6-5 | ASRYVTGHTEAF
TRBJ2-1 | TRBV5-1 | ASSSGRSGSYNEQF
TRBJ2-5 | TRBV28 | ASSKYRGRTETQY
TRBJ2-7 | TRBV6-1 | ASSEAGTGSPYEQY
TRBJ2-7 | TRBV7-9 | ASSLARGHRYNEPYEQY
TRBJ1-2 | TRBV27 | ASSLKGAYGYT
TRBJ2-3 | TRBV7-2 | ASSLVGTESTDTQY
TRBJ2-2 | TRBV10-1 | ASTASGGATNTGELF
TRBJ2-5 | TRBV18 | ASSPTLRLAGEETQY
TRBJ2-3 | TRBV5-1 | ASSLGVIGGGRDTQY
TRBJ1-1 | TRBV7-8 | ASSRLATEAF
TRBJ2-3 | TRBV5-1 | ASSSGQGARDTQY
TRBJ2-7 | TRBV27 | ASSLEGKSHYEQY
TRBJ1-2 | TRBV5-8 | ASSPIRTGGVRYGYT
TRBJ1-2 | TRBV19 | ASILQGGENYGYT
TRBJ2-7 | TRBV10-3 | AISSPGTGDYEQY
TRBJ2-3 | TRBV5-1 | ASSLGSGTDTQY
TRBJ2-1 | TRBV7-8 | ASSSSGTRNNEQF
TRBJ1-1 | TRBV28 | ASVNSGGMNTEAF
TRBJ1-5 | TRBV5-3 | ARSSPQGEPFDKNQPQH
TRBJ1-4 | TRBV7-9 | ASSRLTSTNEKLF
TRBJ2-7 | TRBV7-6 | ASSLTAGLAGVPYEQY
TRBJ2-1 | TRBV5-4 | ASSQGLAGGRGQF
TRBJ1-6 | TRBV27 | ASRSGTGWNSPLH
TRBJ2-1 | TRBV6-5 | ATTGGVNEQF
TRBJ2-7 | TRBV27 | ASSFSGSSYEQY
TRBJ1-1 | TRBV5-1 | ASSLGRDKNTEAF
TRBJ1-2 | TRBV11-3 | ASSLAGTGSANYGYT
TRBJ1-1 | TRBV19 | ASSNRDRGSMNTEAF
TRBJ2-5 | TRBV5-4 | ASSKDRGFLETQY
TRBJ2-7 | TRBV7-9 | ASSLVGGVPYEQY
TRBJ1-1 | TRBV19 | ASSIRTDPLRAEAF
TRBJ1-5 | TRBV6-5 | ASRIRGADQPQH
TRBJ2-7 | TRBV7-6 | ASSLGPALRDSSYEQY
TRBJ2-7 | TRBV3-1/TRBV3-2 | ASSHTRDRGSYEQY
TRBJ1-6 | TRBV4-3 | ASSQDLDRDSPLH
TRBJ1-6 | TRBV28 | ASSLGWGLGSPLH